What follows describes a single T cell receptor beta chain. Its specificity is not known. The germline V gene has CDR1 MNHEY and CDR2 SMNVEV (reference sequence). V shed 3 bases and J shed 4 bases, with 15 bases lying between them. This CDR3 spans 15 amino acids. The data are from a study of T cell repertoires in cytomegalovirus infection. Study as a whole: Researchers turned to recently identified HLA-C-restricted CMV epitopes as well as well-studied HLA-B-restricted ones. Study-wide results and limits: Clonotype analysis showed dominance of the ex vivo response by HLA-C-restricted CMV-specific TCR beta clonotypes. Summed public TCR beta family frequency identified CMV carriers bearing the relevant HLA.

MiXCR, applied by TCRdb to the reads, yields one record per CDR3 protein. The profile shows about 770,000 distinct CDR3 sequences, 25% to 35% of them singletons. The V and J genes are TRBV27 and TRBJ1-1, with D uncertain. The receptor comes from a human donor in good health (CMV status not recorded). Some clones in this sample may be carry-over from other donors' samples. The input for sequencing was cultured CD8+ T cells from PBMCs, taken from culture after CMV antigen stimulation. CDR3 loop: CASSFLGQPVTEAFF. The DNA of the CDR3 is TGTGCCAGCAGTTTCTTAGGCCAGCCCGTCACTGAAGCTTTCTTT.